Below, 31 T cell receptor beta chains from the same sample are listed, as sequenced in a study of T cell responses to AZD1222 COVID-19 vaccine. Assay: immunoSEQ multiplex PCR; the TCRdb copy retains only in-frame clones and omits some. The data hold around 140,000 clones, with 80% to 90% observed a single time. The material was peripheral blood, obtained on day 0 of AZD1222 vaccination. The receptor source for this set is an adult in good health.

In its sample, this clone was seen once. The chain combines TRBV7-6 with TRBJ1-1; weak D call: TRBD1 (6 bases). Germline loops: CDR1 SGHVS, CDR2 FNYEAQ. With 3 bases removed from V and 5 bases from J, the gap between germline ends came to 10 bases. This CDR3 region has 13 residues. CDR3 DNA sequence: TGTGCCAGCAGCTTGGGGACACAAACTGAAGCTTTCTTT. Translation gives CASSLGTQTEAFF.

V gene TRBV12-3 or TRBV12-4 combines with J gene TRBJ2-1; D not resolved. Trimming left V 3 bases short and J 9 bases short, with 9 bases between. The CDR3 has 12 residues. The CDR3 spells CASSLVIGEQFF. The CDR3 DNA reads as TGTGCCAGCAGTTTGGTCATAGGTGAGCAGTTCTTC.

The chain carries TRBV29-1 and TRBJ2-7; 10 positions match TRBD1. V lost 5 bases and J lost 3; bases outside the gene matches: 13. There are 16 residues in the CDR3. Germline CDR1 is SQVTM and CDR2 is ANQGSEA. CDR3 residues: CSVSKPGQGYLYEQYF. CDR3 DNA sequence: TGCAGCGTTTCGAAACCGGGACAGGGGTATCTCTACGAGCAGTACTTC.

As to this clone: A read error may account for a junction end that differs from germline. The CDR3 bases are TGTGCCAGCAGAGAAGCGGACCTCCCCTCCTACGAGCAGTACTTC. This codes for CASREADLPSYEQYF. The genes are TRBV2 and TRBJ2-7; D may be TRBD2 (5 bases). The germline V gene encodes CDR1 SNHLY and CDR2 FYNNEI. The CDR3 is 15 amino acids. The entire variable domain, with the rest obtained from reference TRBV2 and TRBJ2-7, is as follows: EPEVTQTPSHQVTQMGQEVILRCVPISNHLYFYWYRQILGQKVEFLVSFYNNEISEKSEIFDDQFSVERPDGSNFTLKIRSTKLEDSAMYFCASREADLPSYEQYFGPGTRLTVT.

The chain links TRBV5-1 to TRBJ2-6; 8 bases match TRBD1. The CDR3 contains 16 residues. The V gene's germline CDR1 is SGHRS and CDR2 YFSETQ. Germline trimming cut 4 bases from V and 2 bases from J; bases unmatched to any gene: 5. CDR3: CASSQYRGAGANVLTF. CDR3 nucleotides: TGCGCCAGCAGCCAGTACAGGGGGGCTGGGGCCAACGTCCTGACTTTC.

The rearrangement uses TRBV19 and TRBJ2-2; 8 bases align to TRBD2. V shed 5 bases and J 6 bases; nucleotides not matched to a gene: 11. Germline CDR1 LNHDA, CDR2 SQIVND (reference sequence). CDR3 size: 16 residues. The CDR3 DNA sequence: TGTGCCAGTAGTGGGCCAGCGGGAGTACGGGCCGGGGAGCTGTTTTTT. Its translation: CASSGPAGVRAGELFF.

The gene calls are TRBV30 and TRBJ2-7; TRBD1 might be the D (6 bases). Per the germline V gene, CDR1 is GTSNPN and CDR2 is SVGIG (reference sequence). The CDR3 totals 13 residues. V shed 2 bases and J shed 6 bases, with 14 bases lying between them. The chain's CDR3 is CAWSKGQLSEQYF. CDR3 nucleotide sequence: TGTGCCTGGAGTAAAGGACAGCTCAGCGAGCAGTACTTC.

Comments on this clone: Other DNA sequences in the same sample also yield this CDR3. The J gene is TRBJ2-7, the V gene TRBV7-6; no definite D call. The V gene's germline CDR1 is SGHVS and CDR2 FNYEAQ. The CDR3 sequence is 13 residues long. The V and J ends lost 5 bases and 4 bases respectively, with 12 bases between them. CDR3 in DNA: TGTGCCAGCAGCAGTGGGCCGAATTACGAGCAGTACTTC. It codes for CASSSGPNYEQYF.

This sequence joins TRBV4-1 and TRBJ2-6; 13 bases are shared with TRBD2. V lost 5 bases, J lost 0 bases, and 7 bases stayed unmatched. The CDR3 has 19 amino acids. CDR1 and CDR2 (germline): MGHRA, YSYEKL. CDR3 amino acids: CASSGGGTSGVSGANVLTF. As DNA, the CDR3 is TGCGCCAGCAGCGGGGGAGGGACTAGCGGGGTCTCTGGGGCCAACGTCCTGACTTTC.

This sequence joins TRBV9 and TRBJ2-1; perhaps TRBD2 as D (5 bases). The germline CDR1 and CDR2 sequences are SGDLS and YYNGEE. Trimming removed 3 bases at V and 0 bases at J, with 10 bases between. The CDR3 runs 15 residues. The chain's CDR3 is CASSGGLGSYNEQFF. The CDR3 DNA sequence: TGTGCCAGCAGCGGCGGACTCGGCTCCTACAATGAGCAGTTCTTC.

The chain recombines TRBV9 with TRBJ2-1, with D possibly matching TRBD2 (5 bases). Trimming took off 3 bases at V and 6 bases at J, with 13 bases between the two ends. Germline values: CDR1 SGDLS, CDR2 YYNGEE. This CDR3 comprises 14 residues. In DNA form, the CDR3 reads TGTGCCAGCAGCGGGACTTCCCGGGGCAATGAGCAGTTCTTC. Residues: CASSGTSRGNEQFF.

The rearrangement links TRBV7-9 to TRBJ1-6, with 8 bases lining up with TRBD1. Germline CDR1 SEHNR, CDR2 FQNEAQ (reference sequence). V dropped 5 bases and J dropped 9; count of bases not matched to a gene: 9. This CDR3 has 15 amino acids. CDR3 DNA: TGTGCCAGCAGCCAGGAGGGGACAGGACTTTCACCCCTCCACTTT. It is translated as CASSQEGTGLSPLHF.

The J gene is TRBJ2-2, the V gene TRBV11-1; the match to TRBD2 covers 7 bases. The CDR3 length is 14 residues. Germline values: CDR1 SGHAT, CDR2 FQDESV (reference sequence). J was trimmed by 5 bases and V by 3 bases; bases with no gene match: 3. As DNA, the CDR3 is TGTGCCAGCAGCTTTCTGCGGGAGACCGGGGAGCTGTTTTTT. It specifies CASSFLRETGELFF.

This clone was seen a handful of times. V usage is TRBV19 and J usage is TRBJ2-3; D is perhaps TRBD2 (6 bases). The germline V gene encodes CDR1 LNHDA and CDR2 SQIVND (reference sequence). This CDR3 comprises 13 residues. The V gene lost 6 bases and the J gene lost 3 bases, with 10 bases spanning the gap. CDR3 DNA sequence: TGTGCCAGTAGCGGGAGTTTAACAGATACGCAGTATTTT. Translation: CASSGSLTDTQYF.

V and J are TRBV4-1 and TRBJ2-5; D may correspond to TRBD1 or TRBD2 (6 bases each). CDR3 length: 16 amino acids. Germline V CDR1 and CDR2: MGHRA, YSYEKL. V was clipped by 1 base and J by 0 bases, with 12 bases between them. The CDR3 coding sequence is TGCGCCAGCAGCCAAGTAGGGGGAGGCGACCAAGAGACCCAGTACTTC. It encodes CASSQVGGGDQETQYF.

The chain is built from TRBV28 and TRBJ2-7; D unclear. CDR3 length: 15 residues. Trimming removed 2 bases at V and 1 base at J, with 12 bases between. Germline CDR1 and CDR2: MDHEN and SYDVKM. The CDR3 here is CASSLAGGRSYEQYF. DNA for the CDR3: TGTGCCAGCAGTTTAGCTGGCGGCAGATCCTACGAGCAGTACTTC.

This clone was detected only a few times. The chain couples TRBV18 to TRBJ1-1; possible D gene TRBD1, 6 bases. The CDR3 sequence is 15 residues long. Trimming stripped 3 bases from V and 1 base from J, with 12 bases between. Germline V gene sequence: CDR1 KGHSH, CDR2 LQKENI. DNA of the CDR3: TGTGCCAGCTCACCGGGTGGGGGGGCGAACACTGAAGCTTTCTTT. Its protein is CASSPGGGANTEAFF.

V and J are TRBV28 and TRBJ1-2; 7 bases are shared with TRBD1. CDR1 MDHEN and CDR2 SYDVKM come from the germline V gene. There are 15 residues in the CDR3. V dropped 6 bases and J dropped 4; count of bases not matched to a gene: 11. This CDR3 is CASRIPGQSLYGYTF. DNA for the CDR3: TGTGCCAGCAGAATCCCGGGACAGAGCCTCTATGGCTACACCTTC.

The chain carries TRBV24-1 and TRBJ2-7, with D maybe TRBD2 (5 bases). Germline V gene sequence: CDR1 KGHDR, CDR2 SFDVKD. CDR3 length equals 13 residues. The V end lost 9 bases, the J end lost 5 bases, and 16 bases lay between the germline ends. CDR3: CATSPANGDEQYF. CDR3 coding DNA: TGTGCCACCTCTCCAGCAAACGGGGACGAGCAGTACTTC.

V usage is TRBV9 and J usage is TRBJ1-6; D gene unclear. The germline gives CDR1 SGDLS, CDR2 YYNGEE. The CDR3 runs to 13 residues. V gave up 0 bases and J gave up 8 bases, with 6 bases separating them. CDR3 sequence (DNA): TGTGCCAGCAGCGTAGCTTGGCATTCACCCCTCCACTTT. Encoded protein: CASSVAWHSPLHF.

The V call is TRBV10-3, the J call TRBJ2-1; TRBD2 agrees at 8 bases. After removal of 0 bases from V and 9 bases from J, the junction contained 22 bases not matched to a gene. CDR3 length: 20 residues. The germline V gene has CDR1 ENHRY and CDR2 SYGVKD. CDR3 bases: TGTGCCATCAGTGAGTCTGGAGGAGGGGCGGGAGGTCCCCTTGGTGGTGAGCAGTTCTTC. Translated: CAISESGGGAGGPLGGEQFF.

The rearrangement uses TRBV4-2 and TRBJ2-7, with 8 bases aligning to TRBD1. J gave up 5 bases and V 0 bases, and 3 bases lay outside the gene matches. Looked up from germline, CDR1 is LGHNA and CDR2 is YNFKEQ. The CDR3 totals 14 residues. This chain's CDR3 is CASSQDAGGNEQYF. The CDR3 region has the DNA TGTGCCAGCAGCCAAGACGCAGGGGGCAACGAGCAGTACTTC.

This chain joins TRBV5-4 and TRBJ2-7; D gene ambiguous. With 4 bases removed from V and 10 bases from J, the gap between germline ends came to 15 bases. CDR1 is SGHNT, CDR2 YYREEE, per germline (reference sequence). The CDR3 totals 12 residues. CDR3 DNA sequence: TGTGCCAGCAGCGTCGGAGCTGCAGCACAGTACTTC. As protein: CASSVGAAAQYF.

This clone has only one observation. The chain is built from TRBV7-2 and TRBJ2-3; the D gene is possibly TRBD1 (6 bases). Germline V gene data show CDR1 as SGHTA and CDR2 as FQGNSA. V was trimmed by 2 bases and J by 4 bases, leaving 10 bases between them. CDR3 size: 14 residues. The CDR3 reads CASSLKWGPDTQYF. In DNA form, the CDR3 reads TGTGCCAGCAGCTTAAAGTGGGGGCCAGATACGCAGTATTTT.

DNA for the CDR3: TGTGCCAGCAGCTTTGGCACAGATACGCAGTATTTT. Translated: CASSFGTDTQYF. The J gene is TRBJ2-3, the V gene TRBV5-4; unclear D gene. The V end lost 2 bases, the J end lost 1 base, and 2 bases lay between the germline ends. CDR1 and CDR2 from the germline V gene are SGHNT and YYREEE (reference sequence). The CDR3 loop spans 12 amino acids.

V and J are TRBV18 and TRBJ2-7, with D tentatively TRBD2 (6 bases). The CDR3 has 15 amino acids. The V end lost 0 bases, the J end lost 4 bases, and 13 bases lay between the germline ends. Germline V gene data show CDR1 as KGHSH and CDR2 as LQKENI. DNA for the CDR3: TGTGCCAGCTCACCACCGTTAGGAGGGTCATACGAGCAGTACTTC. It specifies CASSPPLGGSYEQYF. Drawing the rest from reference TRBV18 and TRBJ2-7, the complete variable domain is NAGVMQNPRHLVRRRGQEARLRCSPMKGHSHVYWYRQLPEEGLKFMVYLQKENIIDESGMPKERFSAEFPKEGPSILRIQQVVRGDSAAYFCASSPPLGGSYEQYFGPGTRLTVT.

J is TRBJ1-2 and V is TRBV30, with 9 bases identical to TRBD1. This CDR3 comprises 13 residues. The V gene's germline CDR1 is GTSNPN and CDR2 SVGIG (reference sequence). Trimming removed 2 bases from V and 6 bases from J; junction bases left unmatched: 4. CDR3 in DNA: TGTGCCTGGAGTCTTACAGGGGGCCATGGCTACACCTTC. Protein sequence: CAWSLTGGHGYTF.

The V and J genes are TRBV27 and TRBJ1-6; D uncertain. Germline V gene data show CDR1 as MNHEY and CDR2 as SMNVEV (reference sequence). The CDR3 sequence is 12 residues long. Between the trimmed V and J ends, which lost 3 bases and 11 bases, there was a span of 8 bases. As DNA, the CDR3 is TGTGCCAGCAGTTTCCTGGGGACACCCCTCCACTTT. Protein sequence: CASSFLGTPLHF.

This clone was detected a few times. The chain recombines TRBV7-2 with TRBJ2-3; no clear D gene. The CDR3 consists of 14 residues. Germline-derived CDR1 and CDR2 are SGHTA and FQGNSA. Between the trimmed V and J ends, which lost 3 bases and 2 bases, there was a span of 9 bases. As DNA, the CDR3 is TGTGCCAGCAGCTTGGGTACTACCACAGATACGCAGTATTTT. Translation gives CASSLGTTTDTQYF.

The CDR3 DNA sequence: TGTGCCAGCTCACCGTCGACAGCGTCTTCCCGAGTACCCCTCCACTTT. This codes for CASSPSTASSRVPLHF. The chain uses TRBV18 and TRBJ1-6, with D maybe TRBD1 (5 bases). The length of the CDR3 is 16 residues. From germline, CDR1 is KGHSH and CDR2 LQKENI. The V end was cut by 3 bases, the J end by 12 bases, with 21 bases between.

The rearrangement joins TRBV12-3 or TRBV12-4 to TRBJ2-1, with D unresolved. The CDR3 spans 13 residues. Deletions cut 5 bases from V and 6 bases from J, with 11 bases between. The CDR3 is CASSPVSVNEQFF. The CDR3 coding sequence is TGTGCCAGCAGTCCTGTCTCGGTCAATGAGCAGTTCTTC.